This T cell receptor beta chain was captured in a study of blood T cell repertoires in COVID-19 (TCRdb year 2020). Study-level background: Samples from collaborators originated in the United States, Italy and Spain and spanned both the acute and convalescent phases of COVID-19. The material from the prospective study consisted of cDNA or gDNA derived from T cells, B-cell-depleted T cells, or PBMCs. The dataset comprised deeply sampled blood TCRbeta repertoires from subjects exposed to, actively infected with, or recovered from COVID-19. The repertoires were released in a freely available public database intended as a resource for research on the immune response to SARS-CoV-2. Samples were obtained from the ongoing ImmuneRACE study (first 160 participants) and from about 1,300 subjects provided by 6 global collaborators. Nearly every sample came with metadata listing a de-identified subject ID, COVID-19 status, age in years and sex. Where available, HLA class I and class II types were obtained from metadata supplied by the sample provider rather than from assay-based typing. Overall results and qualifications from the work: Clinical and demographic metadata were provided uncurated, with the amount varying by source and participant.

There are 17 amino acids in the CDR3, from cysteine to phenylalanine inclusive. The entry retains the CDR3 DNA only, 51 bases that are in frame from base 1. At the junction V is shortened by 0 bases and J by 1 base, with 15 bases in between. In the germline V gene, CDR1 corresponds to SGHRS and CDR2 to YFSETQ. Collaborating institutions collected whole blood in K2EDTA tubes following their own protocols. For TCRbeta analysis, collaborator samples were shipped as frozen whole blood, as isolated PBMCs, or as DNA extracted from either sample type. The immunoSEQ Assay, a bias-controlled multiplex PCR, was used to amplify TCRbeta CDR3 regions from genomic DNA. Turning to the authors' computational methods: Nucleated cell counts per sample were estimated from amplification of reference gene primers within the assay. To quantify the absolute abundance of each unique TCRbeta CDR3 rearrangement, sequence reads were collapsed and filtered. For each sample, productive Simpson clonality was calculated as the square root of Simpson's diversity index over productive rearrangements. TCRdb limited this immuneACCESS table to in-frame rearrangements with V and J called. A share of clones is missing; checked studies link under half to unresolved V genes, and the rest is unexplained. The D gene and trimming were derived from the DNA, and the V and J assignments and clone size from that table. This sample is represented by approximately 30,000 clones; almost 90% of them were singletons. The ten biggest clones cover around a quarter of the sample.

This clone was counted a single time. Its antigen is still unknown. The input lacks base qualities; no much larger clone sits a single base away. This TCR came from a human donor in a cohort sampled during active COVID-19. Input material: peripheral blood. The receptor chain draws on TRBV5-1 and TRBJ2-3; TRBD2 could be the D gene, as 6 bases match. At the DNA level, the sequence is TGCGCCAGCAGCTTGGGCGGGTCGACTAGAGGCACAGATACGCAGTATTTT. This translates into CASSLGGSTRGTDTQYF.